The 14 T cell receptor beta chains below all came from one sample that was sequenced in a study of blood T cell repertoires in COVID-19. The table came from immunoSEQ multiplex PCR; TCRdb's copy has only in-frame clones and leaves some out. Here the sample spans some 190,000 clones, nearly 90% being singletons. What was sequenced was peripheral blood. The receptors here all came from a woman in her thirties or forties who had recovered from COVID-19.

The chain joins TRBV5-4 to TRBJ2-3; maybe TRBD2 (6 bases). Deletions cut 2 bases from V and 2 bases from J, with 15 bases between. Germline V lookup: CDR1 SGHNT, CDR2 YYREEE (reference sequence). The CDR3 is made up of 16 amino acids. This CDR3 reads CASSFSFSGSTDTQYF. The CDR3 nucleotides are TGTGCCAGCAGCTTCTCCTTTAGCGGTTCCACAGATACGCAGTATTTT. Drawing the rest from reference TRBV5-4 and TRBJ2-3, the complete variable domain is ETGVTQSPTHLIKTRGQQVTLRCSSQSGHNTVSWYQQALGQGPQFIFQYYREEENGRGNFPPRFSGLQFPNYSSELNVNALELDDSALYLCASSFSFSGSTDTQYFGPGTRLTVL.

The V and J genes are TRBV10-3 and TRBJ2-3; 8 bases are shared with TRBD2. This CDR3 region has 13 residues. Trimming took 11 bases from V and 2 from J; bases not matched to a gene: 6. CDR1 is ENHRY, CDR2 SYGVKD, per germline. The CDR3 DNA reads as TGTGCCGTGAATAGCGGGAACACAGATACGCAGTATTTT. Translated, it gives CAVNSGNTDTQYF.

The chain links TRBV3-1 (or the pseudogene TRBV3-2) to TRBJ2-3; no clear D gene. The CDR3 extends over 16 amino acids. Germline lookup yields CDR1 LGHDT and CDR2 YNNKEL (reference sequence). The V and J ends lost 0 bases and 0 bases respectively, with 10 bases between them. CDR3 sequence: CASSQDISASTDTQYF. The CDR3 nucleotides read TGTGCCAGCAGCCAAGATATAAGCGCTAGCACAGATACGCAGTATTTT.

The rearrangement uses TRBV3-1 (or the pseudogene TRBV3-2) and TRBJ2-3; D unresolved. Germline V CDR1 and CDR2: LGHDT, YNNKEL (reference sequence). There are 12 residues in the CDR3. Trimming left V 8 bases short and J 1 base short, with 7 bases between. CDR3 DNA: TGTGCCAGCGCGACTGGCACAGATACGCAGTATTTT. Encoded protein: CASATGTDTQYF.

The chain carries TRBV5-1 and TRBJ2-5; no reliable D call. The CDR3 covers 12 residues. Germline loops: CDR1 SGHRS, CDR2 YFSETQ. The germline V and J ends were trimmed by 5 bases and 5 bases, with 10 bases remaining between them. CDR3 sequence reads: CASRLTEETQYF. The CDR3 coding sequence is TGCGCCAGCAGATTAACAGAGGAGACCCAGTACTTC.

V and J are TRBV15 and TRBJ2-1, with D perhaps TRBD1 (5 bases). The CDR3 totals 14 residues. The ends were cut back, 2 bases at V and 5 bases at J, with 10 bases in the middle. Germline V gives CDR1 LNHNV, CDR2 YYDKDF (reference sequence). CDR3 region: CATSRNRIDNEQFF. Written as DNA, the CDR3 is TGTGCCACCAGCAGAAACAGGATTGACAATGAGCAGTTCTTC.

The V call is TRBV6-5, the J call TRBJ2-1; TRBD2 agrees at 10 bases. V was pared by 2 bases and J by 6 bases, with 4 bases of the junction left unmatched. The germline CDR1 and CDR2 sequences are MNHEY and SVGAGI. The CDR3 spans 15 residues. CDR3 DNA sequence: TGTGCCAGCAGTTACCGGACTAGCGGACTCAATGAGCAGTTCTTC. This translates into CASSYRTSGLNEQFF.

The genes are TRBV7-3 and TRBJ2-1, with TRBD2 matching over 7 bases. Germline V lookup: CDR1 SGHTA, CDR2 FQGTGA. The J segment lost 8 bases and the V segment lost 6 bases, leaving 16 bases of the junction unmatched. The CDR3 is made up of 16 amino acids. In DNA, the CDR3 is TGTGCCAGCAGGGGAGGACTGGGCGGGAGAGTAGATGAGCAGTTCTTC. It codes for CASRGGLGGRVDEQFF.

The gene calls are TRBV5-1 and TRBJ2-3, with 8 positions matching TRBD2. Trimming removed 0 bases from V and 0 bases from J; junction bases left unmatched: 9. The CDR3 totals 18 residues. Germline V gene sequence: CDR1 SGHRS, CDR2 YFSETQ. The CDR3, as DNA: TGCGCCAGCAGCTTGGCTGGTAGCGGGGCTACTAGCACAGATACGCAGTATTTT. Translating it yields CASSLAGSGATSTDTQYF.

The chain is built from TRBV7-9 and TRBJ1-1, with 10 nucleotides matching TRBD1. Germline V gene data show CDR1 as SEHNR and CDR2 as FQNEAQ (reference sequence). This CDR3 is 15 amino acids long. The junction had 7 bases not matched to a gene; V was cut back by 9 bases and J by 0 bases. For the CDR3, the DNA is TGTGCCAGTATGACCGGGACAGGGGTGAACACTGAAGCTTTCTTT. Residues: CASMTGTGVNTEAFF.

The gene calls are TRBV24-1 and TRBJ2-3; 7 bases line up with TRBD1. There are 16 residues in the CDR3. Per germline, CDR1 KGHDR and CDR2 SFDVKD. The V segment lost 4 bases and the J segment 4 bases; nucleotides outside the gene matches: 10. The CDR3: CATSDPSTGKADTQYF. In nucleotides, the CDR3 is TGTGCCACCAGTGACCCCTCGACAGGGAAGGCAGATACGCAGTATTTT.

The chain couples TRBV6-5 to TRBJ2-7; weak D call: TRBD2 (6 bases). V was pared by 8 bases and J by 2 bases, with 16 bases between. CDR3 length: 14 amino acids. The germline V gene encodes CDR1 MNHEY and CDR2 SVGAGI. The CDR3 DNA reads TGTGCCAGCTTAACCCCCGGCGGGACCTACGAGCAGTACTTC. This codes for CASLTPGGTYEQYF.

The V call is TRBV6-2 or TRBV6-3, the J call TRBJ2-5; 7 nucleotides align to TRBD2. J gave up 2 bases and V 0 bases, and 12 bases lay outside the gene matches. CDR3 length: 18 amino acids. Germline V gene data show CDR1 as MNHEY and CDR2 as SVGEGT. The CDR3 bases are TGTGCCAGCAGTTACTCCACTCGCTTCGCGGGACTACAAGAGACCCAGTACTTC. This encodes CASSYSTRFAGLQETQYF.

The chain uses TRBV27 and TRBJ2-2; D is possibly TRBD2 (6 bases). This CDR3 has 14 amino acids. Trimming took 8 bases from V and 0 from J, leaving 10 bases between them. The germline V gene has CDR1 MNHEY and CDR2 SMNVEV (reference sequence). Here the CDR3 reads CASGGFANTGELFF. As DNA, the CDR3 is TGTGCCAGCGGGGGGTTCGCGAACACCGGGGAGCTGTTTTTT.